The 23 T cell receptor beta chains given below trace back to one sample, sequenced in a study of blood T cell repertoires in COVID-19. TCRdb's copy holds only in-frame clones and misses some; the assay was immunoSEQ multiplex PCR. Among approximately 25,000 clones listed, approximately 85% were seen once. Sequenced input: peripheral blood. The receptors here all came from a human donor in a cohort sampled during active COVID-19.

This rearrangement joins TRBV14 to TRBJ2-1; D perhaps matches TRBD1 (6 bases). V dropped 2 bases and J dropped 6 bases, with 14 bases sitting between them. From germline, CDR1 is SGHDN and CDR2 FVKESK. CDR3 length: 15 residues. The CDR3 DNA reads as TGTGCCAGCAGCCAATACGGCCAGGACAGCAATGAGCAGTTCTTC. Its protein product is CASSQYGQDSNEQFF.

The J gene is TRBJ2-1, the V gene TRBV20-1; perhaps TRBD2 as D (6 bases). CDR1 DFQATT and CDR2 SNEGSKA come from the germline V gene (reference sequence). The CDR3 runs 14 residues. Trimming took off 3 bases at V and 10 bases at J, with 19 bases between the two ends. The CDR3 coding sequence is TGCAGTGCTAGTGTGGCTAGCGTAAACCTAGAGCAGTTCTTC. The encoded protein is CSASVASVNLEQFF.

The rearrangement joins TRBV5-1 to TRBJ1-2, with 7 positions matching TRBD1. This CDR3 comprises 15 residues. Per the germline V gene, CDR1 is SGHRS and CDR2 is YFSETQ. Trimming at V came to 2 bases and at J to 0 bases, leaving 4 bases not matched to a gene. CDR3 region: CASSLKTGSNYGYTF. CDR3 coding DNA: TGCGCCAGCAGCTTAAAGACAGGGTCTAACTATGGCTACACCTTC.

The rearrangement uses TRBV5-6 and TRBJ1-3; a weak D match, TRBD1 (6 bases). The germline V and J ends were trimmed by 0 bases and 4 bases, with 8 bases remaining between them. This CDR3 spans 14 amino acids. The V gene's germline CDR1 is SGHDT and CDR2 YYEEEE. The CDR3 DNA is TGTGCCAGCAGCTTGGTGCAGGGGGGAAACACCATATATTTT. The encoded protein is CASSLVQGGNTIYF.

The chain couples TRBV12-3 or TRBV12-4 to TRBJ2-1; the match to TRBD2 covers 7 bases. V gave up 6 bases and J gave up 16 bases; unmatched junction bases: 12. The CDR3 spans 12 residues. The CDR3 DNA follows: TGTGCCAGCAGGCCCCCAGCGGGATCCTATTTCTTC. Translated, it gives CASRPPAGSYFF.

This clone qualifies as medium-sized (0.01 to 0.1%). The V call is TRBV24-1, the J call TRBJ2-5, with 7 bases lining up with TRBD1. The germline gives CDR1 KGHDR, CDR2 SFDVKD. The CDR3 is 14 residues long. The V and J ends lost 7 bases and 3 bases, in that order; junction bases with no gene match: 7. CDR3 sequence reads: CATRGFDREETQYF. The CDR3 bases are TGTGCCACCAGAGGTTTTGACAGGGAAGAGACCCAGTACTTC.

This sequence joins TRBV10-2 and TRBJ1-2, with TRBD1 matching 7 bases. CDR1 and CDR2 (germline): WSHSY, SAAADI. The CDR3 consists of 13 residues. J lost 2 bases, V lost 6 bases, and 3 bases had no gene match. In nucleotides, the CDR3 is TGCGCCAGCAGGGCACAGGGGAACTATGGCTACACCTTC. Translating it yields CASRAQGNYGYTF.

This chain connects TRBV4-2 to TRBJ2-3, with 9 bases aligning to TRBD2. The CDR3 has 17 amino acids. The germline gives CDR1 LGHNA, CDR2 YNFKEQ. The trim removed 4 bases at V and 2 bases at J, leaving 10 bases unmatched. The CDR3 coding sequence is TGTGCCAGCAGCCCTTATGGGAGCGGGGGGACCACAGATACGCAGTATTTT. It translates to CASSPYGSGGTTDTQYF.

The rearrangement links TRBV28 to TRBJ1-6; a weak D match, TRBD1 (5 bases). Looked up from germline, CDR1 is MDHEN and CDR2 is SYDVKM. The V gene lost 7 bases and the J gene lost 8 bases, with 24 bases spanning the gap. This CDR3 contains 17 residues. The CDR3 loop reads CASIPPGATTSDSPLHF. The CDR3 region has the DNA TGTGCCAGCATCCCACCTGGGGCGACAACCTCGGATTCACCCCTCCACTTT. Full variable domain (missing parts from reference TRBV28 and TRBJ1-6): DVKVTQSSRYLVKRTGEKVFLECVQDMDHENMFWYRQDPGLGLRLIYFSYDVKMKEKGDIPEGYSVSREKKERFSLILESASTNQTSMYLCASIPPGATTSDSPLHFGNGTRLTVT.

The V gene is TRBV10-3, the J gene TRBJ2-7; D might be TRBD2 (6 bases). Per the germline V gene, CDR1 is ENHRY and CDR2 is SYGVKD. This CDR3 region has 16 residues. Trimming shortened V by 2 bases and J by 3 bases, and 17 bases separated the two germline ends. CDR3 sequence reads: CAISETWTGDGYEQYF. The DNA for the CDR3 is TGTGCCATCAGTGAGACGTGGACGGGAGACGGCTACGAGCAGTACTTC.

Only a few counts were recorded for this clone. V is TRBV28 and J is TRBJ2-5; 7 bases line up with TRBD1. From germline, CDR1 is MDHEN and CDR2 SYDVKM. CDR3 length: 11 amino acids. V lost 3 bases and J lost 9; bases outside the gene matches: 1. This CDR3 reads CASSLRGPQYF. CDR3 DNA sequence: TGTGCCAGCAGTTTGAGGGGGCCCCAGTACTTC.

The chain employs TRBV12-3 or TRBV12-4 and TRBJ1-2, with D possibly being TRBD1 (6 bases). The CDR3 is made up of 13 amino acids. Between the trimmed V and J ends, which lost 8 bases and 5 bases, there was a span of 15 bases. CDR3 region: CASALRGGYGYTF. DNA for the CDR3: TGTGCCAGCGCCCTGAGGGGGGGATATGGCTACACCTTC.

V gene TRBV5-4 combines with J gene TRBJ2-7; D possibly corresponds to TRBD2 (7 bases). The germline V and J ends were trimmed by 2 bases and 0 bases, with 15 bases remaining between them. The germline gives CDR1 SGHNT, CDR2 YYREEE (reference sequence). The CDR3 runs 16 residues. CDR3 loop: CASSFDGGRSSYEQYF. The CDR3 DNA sequence: TGTGCCAGCAGCTTTGACGGGGGGCGAAGCTCCTACGAGCAGTACTTC.

The rearrangement joins TRBV3-1 (or the pseudogene TRBV3-2) to TRBJ2-1; 7 bases are a match to TRBD1. The length of the CDR3 is 16 residues. V trimming: 0 bases; J trimming: 5 bases; junction bases outside the gene matches: 7. Germline CDR1 and CDR2: LGHDT and YNNKEL (reference sequence). The CDR3 here is CASSQDTGAMNNEQFF. The CDR3 bases are TGTGCCAGCAGCCAAGACACAGGGGCGATGAACAATGAGCAGTTCTTC.

The J gene is TRBJ1-1, the V gene TRBV12-3 or TRBV12-4; 9 positions agree with TRBD1. The J segment lost 9 bases and the V segment lost 5 bases, leaving 7 bases of the junction unmatched. CDR3 length: 13 residues. CDR3 amino acids: CASSTGQGKKAFF. CDR3 in DNA: TGTGCCAGCAGTACGGGACAGGGAAAGAAAGCTTTCTTT.

This clone was observed a few times. This sequence joins TRBV7-3 and TRBJ2-5; D might be TRBD2 (7 bases). With 3 bases removed from V and 2 bases from J, the gap between germline ends came to 13 bases. Germline CDR1 and CDR2: SGHTA and FQGTGA. The CDR3 is 15 amino acids. The CDR3 loop is CASSLGGLFQETQYF. As DNA, the CDR3 is TGTGCCAGCAGCTTGGGGGGGCTTTTTCAAGAGACCCAGTACTTC.

The CDR3 loop reads CASSLALGLAGGADTQYF. The CDR3 coding sequence is TGCGCCAGCAGCTTGGCCTTGGGACTAGCGGGAGGGGCAGATACGCAGTATTTT. The rearrangement uses TRBV5-1 and TRBJ2-3; TRBD2 matches at 16 bases. The CDR3 totals 18 residues. Germline-derived CDR1 and CDR2 are SGHRS and YFSETQ. Trimming at V came to 0 bases and at J to 4 bases, leaving 5 bases not matched to a gene.

J is TRBJ2-1 and V is TRBV4-1, with 12 bases matching TRBD2. The CDR3 extends over 15 amino acids. The V gene's germline CDR1 is MGHRA and CDR2 YSYEKL. V shed 4 bases and J 6 bases; nucleotides not matched to a gene: 4. This chain's CDR3 is CASSPSGGAVNEQFF. The CDR3, as DNA: TGCGCCAGCAGCCCTAGCGGGGGGGCCGTCAATGAGCAGTTCTTC.

The chain employs TRBV21-1 and TRBJ2-7; TRBD2 is the table's D call and was not checked against the DNA. TRBV21-1 is deemed a pseudogene. CDR3 length: 19 residues. CDR3 in amino acids: CASSRIPGTSGPGGYEQYF. The CDR3 DNA sequence: TGTGCCAGCAGCAGGATACCCGGGACTAGCGGACCTGGGGGTTACGAGCAGTACTTC.

In its sample, this clone was seen once. J is TRBJ2-1 and V is TRBV10-1; D not resolved. The CDR3 loop spans 15 amino acids. The germline CDR1 and CDR2 sequences are WNHNN and SYGVQD (reference sequence). Trimming cost V 4 bases and J 4 bases, with 14 bases left between them. CDR3 residues: CASSGHDSNYNEQFF. In DNA, the CDR3 is TGCGCCAGCAGTGGTCATGACTCTAATTACAATGAGCAGTTCTTC.

Worth noting for this clone: A junction end diverges from the germline sequence, so it may reflect a read error. This chain uses TRBV29-1 with TRBJ2-5, with D unclear. CDR1 SQVTM and CDR2 ANQGSEA come from the germline V gene. The CDR3 is 14 residues long. The CDR3 protein is CCVRPDSHSRTQYF. CDR3 in DNA: TGCTGCGTACGACCCGACTCACACTCCCGGACCCAGTACTTC.

The CDR3 sequence is CASSQIGQGNTEAFF. CDR3 bases: TGTGCCAGCAGCCAAATAGGACAGGGCAACACTGAAGCTTTCTTT. V and J are TRBV3-1 (or the pseudogene TRBV3-2) and TRBJ1-1; 8 nucleotides align to TRBD1. Trimming at V came to 2 bases and at J to 2 bases, leaving 4 bases not matched to a gene. CDR1 LGHDT and CDR2 YNNKEL come from the germline V gene (reference sequence). This CDR3 is 15 amino acids long.

The CDR3 nucleotides are TGTGCCAGTCGGGACAGGGGGCAGCGCAACTATGGCTACACCTTC. Translating it yields CASRDRGQRNYGYTF. V is TRBV19 and J is TRBJ1-2; 12 nucleotides line up with TRBD1. The germline CDR1 and CDR2 sequences are LNHDA and SQIVND (reference sequence). The CDR3 extends over 15 amino acids. The trim removed 8 bases at V and 2 bases at J, leaving 6 bases unmatched.